This entry lists 28 T cell receptor beta chains sequenced from one sample in a study of CD8+ T cells in alopecia areata. The sequencing template was cDNA reverse transcribed from extracted RNA. Sequencing used immunoSEQ multiplex PCR; TCRdb keeps in-frame clones, though not all of them. The table records under 300,000 clones, roughly two thirds of them present only once. The material was CD4+ T cells sorted from blood, obtained at week 0. These receptors were collected from a human donor with alopecia areata.

The chain's CDR3 is CASSQSGQGTTGELFF. The CDR3 region has the DNA TGCGCCAGCAGCCAATCGGGACAGGGGACCACCGGGGAGCTGTTTTTT. The V and J genes are TRBV4-1 and TRBJ2-2; TRBD1 aligns across 10 bases. The CDR3 runs 16 residues. V trimming: 2 bases; J trimming: 4 bases; junction bases outside the gene matches: 4. Germline CDR1 and CDR2: MGHRA and YSYEKL.

The chain combines TRBV30 with TRBJ1-6, with D unresolved. Trimming left V 5 bases short and J 9 bases short, with 17 bases between. CDR1 is GTSNPN and CDR2 is SVGIG in the germline V gene (reference sequence). This CDR3 comprises 14 residues. DNA for the CDR3: TGTGCCTGGGACCTCCCGGGTGGTTTTTCACCCCTCCACTTT. It is translated as CAWDLPGGFSPLHF. Looking up the rest from reference TRBV30 and TRBJ1-6 gives the full variable domain: SQTIHQWPATLVQPVGSPLSLECTVEGTSNPNLYWYRQAAGRGLQLLFYSVGIGQISSEVPQNLSASRPQDRQFILSSKKLLLSDSGFYLCAWDLPGGFSPLHFGNGTRLTVT.

This clone appeared once. The chain employs TRBV18 and TRBJ2-2; no definite D call. Germline V CDR1 and CDR2: KGHSH, LQKENI. The CDR3 is made up of 15 amino acids. Between the trimmed V and J ends, which lost 0 bases and 1 base, there was a span of 6 bases. The CDR3 loop reads CASSPPGRNTGELFF. As DNA, the CDR3 is TGTGCCAGCTCACCACCGGGCAGGAACACCGGGGAGCTGTTTTTT.

The CDR3 coding sequence is TGCGCCAGCAGCTTGGCTTCGGTCCGGAATGAGCAGTTCTTC. It is translated as CASSLASVRNEQFF. The chain employs TRBV5-1 and TRBJ2-1; D is undetermined. The CDR3 runs 14 residues. Trimming stripped 0 bases from V and 7 bases from J, with 11 bases between. Germline V lookup: CDR1 SGHRS, CDR2 YFSETQ.

V is TRBV5-1 and J is TRBJ2-1, with 8 bases that match TRBD2. The germline V gene has CDR1 SGHRS and CDR2 YFSETQ. After removal of 0 bases from V and 3 bases from J, the junction contained 2 bases not matched to a gene. The CDR3 runs 15 residues. The chain's CDR3 is CASSLAAGGYNEQFF. The CDR3 DNA sequence: TGCGCCAGCAGCTTGGCCGCGGGGGGCTACAATGAGCAGTTCTTC.

In its sample, this clone was seen a few times. The V call is TRBV6-5, the J call TRBJ1-1; D remains unclear. The CDR3 has 11 residues. CDR1 and CDR2 (germline): MNHEY, SVGAGI. The ends were cut back, 0 bases at V and 10 bases at J, with 6 bases in the middle. The CDR3 bases are TGTGCCAGCAGTTACTCGAGTGGAGCTTTCTTT. It specifies CASSYSSGAFF.

This clone was seen only a few times. CDR3 residues: CSVATSGQGYEQYF. The CDR3 DNA sequence: TGCAGCGTTGCTACCTCGGGACAGGGCTACGAGCAGTACTTC. V usage is TRBV29-1 and J usage is TRBJ2-7; 9 nucleotides agree with TRBD1. Losses at the gene ends were 4 bases for V and 3 bases for J; bases not matched to a gene: 7. The germline CDR1 and CDR2 sequences are SQVTM and ANQGSEA. This CDR3 is 14 amino acids long.

There are a few counts of this clone. The chain joins TRBV4-3 to TRBJ2-7; D gene unclear. Deletions cut 0 bases from V and 6 bases from J, with 18 bases between. This CDR3 comprises 16 residues. Germline CDR1 is LGHNA and CDR2 is YSLEER. The chain's CDR3 is CASSQDIAPTRSEQYF. For the CDR3, the DNA is TGCGCCAGCAGCCAAGATATAGCACCTACACGTTCCGAGCAGTACTTC.

The CDR3 nucleotides are TGTGCCAGCAGTCCGCTGGACAGACTCTATGGCTACACCTTC. Its protein product is CASSPLDRLYGYTF. The rearrangement uses TRBV25-1 and TRBJ1-2, with TRBD1 as a possible D gene (6 bases). The length of the CDR3 is 14 residues. The V end lost 5 bases, the J end lost 4 bases, and 14 bases lay between the germline ends. In germline, CDR1 is MGHDK, CDR2 SYGVNS.

The rearrangement uses TRBV29-1 and TRBJ2-7; D is uncertain. The CDR3 totals 12 residues. The V end lost 4 bases, the J end lost 1 base, and 8 bases lay between the germline ends. Per the germline V gene, CDR1 is SQVTM and CDR2 is ANQGSEA. The CDR3 reads CSVGENSYEQYF. The CDR3 DNA reads as TGCAGCGTTGGCGAGAATTCCTACGAGCAGTACTTC.

The CDR3 region is CSAVGGNPNTEAFF. In DNA, the CDR3 is TGCAGCGCCGTGGGGGGAAACCCGAACACTGAAGCTTTCTTT. This rearrangement joins TRBV29-1 to TRBJ1-1; tentatively, D is TRBD1 (5 bases). Germline CDR1 is SQVTM and CDR2 is ANQGSEA. The CDR3 length is 14 residues. Deletions cut 7 bases from V and 1 base from J, with 16 bases between.

V gene TRBV4-3 combines with J gene TRBJ1-4; 7 bases are a match to TRBD1. Germline V gives CDR1 LGHNA, CDR2 YSLEER. Losses at the gene ends were 4 bases for V and 8 bases for J; bases not matched to a gene: 10. The CDR3 runs to 15 residues. CDR3 nucleotide sequence: TGCGCCAGCAGCCGAGGTGACAGGGACAACGAAAAACTGTTTTTT. It specifies CASSRGDRDNEKLFF.

This clone was counted between two and nine times. The chain combines TRBV25-1 with TRBJ2-5; 8 bases are shared with TRBD1. The ends lost 2 bases at V and 5 bases at J; junction bases unmatched: 4. CDR3 size: 14 residues. Germline lookup yields CDR1 MGHDK and CDR2 SYGVNS. CDR3 in amino acids: CASSEGQGRETQYF. CDR3 bases: TGTGCCAGCAGTGAAGGACAGGGCCGGGAGACCCAGTACTTC.

This clone occurred a few times. The chain has TRBV6-6 and TRBJ1-2, with a tentative D call TRBD1 (5 bases). V was trimmed by 6 bases and J by 7 bases, leaving 15 bases between them. CDR1 is MNHNY and CDR2 is SVGAGI in the germline V gene (reference sequence). This CDR3 is 13 amino acids long. The CDR3 nucleotides read TGTGCCAGCAGCCAGGGACTTGCCGGTGGCTACACCTTC. This codes for CASSQGLAGGYTF.

This chain links TRBV29-1 with TRBJ2-1; 8 bases fit TRBD1. The V gene end was trimmed by 8 bases and the J gene end by 5 bases; junction bases not matched to a gene: 8. The CDR3 has 13 amino acids. Germline CDR1 SQVTM, CDR2 ANQGSEA. The CDR3 protein is CSRGGQGNNEQFF. In nucleotides, the CDR3 is TGCAGCCGGGGAGGACAGGGTAACAATGAGCAGTTCTTC.

This clone was picked up one time. This chain links TRBV6-6 with TRBJ2-7, with 11 positions matching TRBD1. Germline V gene data show CDR1 as MNHNY and CDR2 as SVGAGI (reference sequence). CDR3 length: 16 residues. J gave up 0 bases and V 4 bases, and 5 bases lay outside the gene matches. In DNA form, the CDR3 reads TGTGCCAGCAGTTCCGCGGACAGGGGGCTCTCCTACGAGCAGTACTTC. This encodes CASSSADRGLSYEQYF.

The chain combines TRBV30 with TRBJ1-2; maybe TRBD1 (5 bases). V lost 3 bases and J lost 8, with 13 bases in between. Germline assignment: CDR1 GTSNPN and CDR2 SVGIG (reference sequence). CDR3 length: 12 residues. CDR3 amino acids: CAWRRRGDGYTF. CDR3 coding DNA: TGTGCCTGGAGGAGGAGGGGAGACGGCTACACCTTC. Variable domain in full (rest from reference TRBV30 and TRBJ1-2): SQTIHQWPATLVQPVGSPLSLECTVEGTSNPNLYWYRQAAGRGLQLLFYSVGIGQISSEVPQNLSASRPQDRQFILSSKKLLLSDSGFYLCAWRRRGDGYTFGSGTRLTVV.

This clone occurred a few times. One junction end disagrees with the germline gene, perhaps due to a read error. The J gene is TRBJ2-1, the V gene TRBV29-1; D is ambiguous. Germline CDR1 reads SQVTM; CDR2 reads ANQGSEA. The CDR3 length is 14 residues. CDR3 sequence reads: CSVEDPRSYNEQFF. CDR3 coding DNA: TGCAGCGTGGAAGACCCCCGCTCCTACAATGAGCAGTTCTTC.

V is TRBV5-6 and J is TRBJ2-1; no clear D. Trimming took 0 bases from V and 0 from J, leaving 7 bases between them. The CDR3 contains 15 residues. Germline CDR1 SGHDT, CDR2 YYEEEE. The CDR3 here is CASSLGRSSYNEQFF. The DNA of the CDR3 is TGTGCCAGCAGCTTGGGTCGGAGCTCCTACAATGAGCAGTTCTTC.

J is TRBJ2-3 and V is TRBV25-1, with TRBD2 as a possible D gene (6 bases). Germline lookup yields CDR1 MGHDK and CDR2 SYGVNS. The V and J ends lost 5 bases and 2 bases respectively, with 14 bases between them. This CDR3 comprises 15 residues. CDR3 loop: CASSTHGGATDTQYF. CDR3 nucleotide sequence: TGTGCCAGCAGTACCCACGGAGGGGCCACAGATACGCAGTATTTT.

The rearrangement joins TRBV2 to TRBJ2-1; TRBD2 aligns across 9 bases. Trimming at V came to 9 bases and at J to 10 bases, leaving 7 bases not matched to a gene. The germline gives CDR1 SNHLY, CDR2 FYNNEI. This CDR3 region has 12 residues. In nucleotides, the CDR3 is TGTGCCAGGGAGAAAAGCGGGGGGGAGCAGTTCTTC. Residues: CAREKSGGEQFF.

The chain is built from TRBV29-1 and TRBJ2-3; D unclear. Germline V gene lookup returns CDR1 SQVTM and CDR2 ANQGSEA. The CDR3 runs 13 residues. Trimming cost V 5 bases and J 2 bases, with 11 bases left between them. In nucleotides, the CDR3 is TGCAGCGTTCGGAGACCCAACACAGATACGCAGTATTTT. Its translation is CSVRRPNTDTQYF.

The chain employs TRBV9 and TRBJ2-7; no clear D gene. CDR3 size: 13 residues. CDR1 is SGDLS, CDR2 YYNGEE, per germline. V was pared by 2 bases and J by 5 bases, with 11 bases between. The CDR3 is CASSVNTVNEQYF. Written as DNA, the CDR3 is TGTGCCAGCAGCGTGAATACAGTCAACGAGCAGTACTTC. The full variable domain, with the rest looked up from reference TRBV9 and TRBJ2-7, is DSGVTQTPKHLITATGQRVTLRCSPRSGDLSVYWYQQSLDQGLQFLIQYYNGEERAKGNILERFSAQQFPDLHSELNLSSLELGDSALYFCASSVNTVNEQYFGPGTRLTVT.

The V and J genes are TRBV6-1 and TRBJ2-3; no firm D call. This CDR3 has 13 residues. V was shortened by 5 bases and J by 0 bases, with 6 bases between the two germline ends. The V gene's germline CDR1 is MNHNS and CDR2 SASEGT. CDR3 nucleotides: TGTGCCAGCAGTCAGCAAAGCACAGATACGCAGTATTTT. Amino acid sequence: CASSQQSTDTQYF.

This clone has more than one count but fewer than ten. This sequence joins TRBV18 and TRBJ1-1; 7 bases fit TRBD1. CDR3 size: 14 residues. CDR1 is KGHSH and CDR2 is LQKENI in the germline V gene. V gave up 5 bases and J gave up 1 base; unmatched junction bases: 4. CDR3 in DNA: TGTGCCAGCTCATCACAGGGGTCGAACACTGAAGCTTTCTTT. Amino acids: CASSSQGSNTEAFF.

The chain carries TRBV27 and TRBJ2-3, with 10 bases identical to TRBD2. Germline V gives CDR1 MNHEY, CDR2 SMNVEV (reference sequence). Germline trimming cut 6 bases from V and 11 bases from J; bases unmatched to any gene: 5. This CDR3 spans 12 amino acids. CDR3 nucleotides: TGTGCCAGCAGCCAAACTAGCGGGGTGCAGTATTTT. This translates into CASSQTSGVQYF.

This clone was picked up a small number of times. This chain joins TRBV29-1 and TRBJ2-5; D call uncertain. The length of the CDR3 is 11 residues. The germline V gene has CDR1 SQVTM and CDR2 ANQGSEA. Trimming removed 8 bases at V and 5 bases at J, with 12 bases between. CDR3 in DNA: TGCAGCTCCCGGCGATCGGAGACCCAGTACTTC. Its translation: CSSRRSETQYF.

The genes are TRBV7-2 and TRBJ1-5; 9 nucleotides line up with TRBD1. The CDR3 spans 14 residues. The germline V gene encodes CDR1 SGHTA and CDR2 FQGNSA. Losses at the gene ends were 4 bases for V and 5 bases for J; bases not matched to a gene: 3. The CDR3 protein is CASSYGTGHQPQHF. CDR3 nucleotides: TGTGCCAGCAGCTATGGGACAGGGCATCAGCCCCAGCATTTT.